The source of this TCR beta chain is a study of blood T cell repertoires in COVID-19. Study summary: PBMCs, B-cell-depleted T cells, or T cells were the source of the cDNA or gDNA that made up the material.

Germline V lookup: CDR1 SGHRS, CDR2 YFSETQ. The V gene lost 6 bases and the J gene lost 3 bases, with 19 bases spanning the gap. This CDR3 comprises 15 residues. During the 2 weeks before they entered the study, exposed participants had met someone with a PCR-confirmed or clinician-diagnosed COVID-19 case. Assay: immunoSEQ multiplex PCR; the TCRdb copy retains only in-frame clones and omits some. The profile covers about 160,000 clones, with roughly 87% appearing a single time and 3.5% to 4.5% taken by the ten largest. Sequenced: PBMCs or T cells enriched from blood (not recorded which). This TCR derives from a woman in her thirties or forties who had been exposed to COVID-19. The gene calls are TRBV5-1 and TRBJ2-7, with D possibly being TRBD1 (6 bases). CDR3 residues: CASTTWDTGSYEQYF. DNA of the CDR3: TGCGCCAGCACAACCTGGGACACGGGGAGCTACGAGCAGTACTTC. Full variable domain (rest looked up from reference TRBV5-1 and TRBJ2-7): KAGVTQTPRYLIKTRGQQVTLSCSPISGHRSVSWYQQTPGQGLQFLFEYFSETQRNKGNFPGRFSGRQFSNSRSEMNVSTLELGDSALYLCASTTWDTGSYEQYFGPGTRLTVT.